One sample yielded the 27 T cell receptor beta chains listed below, sequenced in a study of blood T cell repertoires in COVID-19. Sequencing was performed with immunoSEQ multiplex PCR; in TCRdb, only in-frame clones are kept and a portion is missing. In the table there are over 200,000 clones, about 87% of which are singletons. Input material: PBMCs or T cells enriched from blood (not recorded which). Source of these receptors: a man aged 30-40 years who had recovered from COVID-19.

The rearrangement links TRBV19 to TRBJ1-2, with TRBD1 as a possible D gene (5 bases). The CDR3 covers 15 residues. Germline CDR1 and CDR2: LNHDA and SQIVND (reference sequence). Between the trimmed V and J ends, which lost 3 bases and 4 bases, there was a span of 15 bases. CDR3 nucleotides: TGTGCCAGTAGTATTTCGGCCAGGGCACCCTATGGCTACACCTTC. It codes for CASSISARAPYGYTF.

This chain joins TRBV11-2 and TRBJ2-3, with 10 bases fitting TRBD2. Germline values: CDR1 SGHAT, CDR2 FQNNGV. The CDR3 has 15 amino acids. V was clipped by 5 bases and J by 1 base; unmatched bases: 3. CDR3 in DNA: TGTGCCAGCAGCAAAGGACTAGCGGGCACAGATACGCAGTATTTT. It specifies CASSKGLAGTDTQYF.

This rearrangement joins TRBV4-1 to TRBJ2-2; 12 bases are a match to TRBD2. Germline V gene sequence: CDR1 MGHRA, CDR2 YSYEKL. J lost 6 bases, V lost 0 bases, and 8 bases had no gene match. The CDR3 loop spans 18 amino acids. The CDR3: CASSQEQGGLAGAGELFF. The CDR3 DNA follows: TGCGCCAGCAGCCAAGAACAAGGGGGACTAGCGGGTGCCGGGGAGCTGTTTTTT.

V gene TRBV19 combines with J gene TRBJ1-4; tentatively, D is TRBD1 (5 bases). V lost 3 bases to trimming and J lost 4 bases, with 12 bases between them. The length of the CDR3 is 15 residues. Germline assignment: CDR1 LNHDA and CDR2 SQIVND (reference sequence). As DNA, the CDR3 is TGTGCCAGTAGTATTCTAACAGGTCTTAATGAAAAACTGTTTTTT. Residues: CASSILTGLNEKLFF.

The rearrangement links TRBV29-1 to TRBJ1-4, with 7 bases lining up with TRBD1. With V trimmed by 4 bases and J by 7 bases, 0 bases remained unmatched. Germline V gene data show CDR1 as SQVTM and CDR2 as ANQGSEA. The CDR3 totals 11 residues. CDR3 sequence (DNA): TGCAGCGTTGGGGACAGTGAAAAACTGTTTTTT. It translates to CSVGDSEKLFF. The full variable domain, completed using reference TRBV29-1 and TRBJ1-4, is SAVISQKPSRDICQRGTSLTIQCQVDSQVTMMFWYRQQPGQSLTLIATANQGSEATYESGFVIDKFPISRPNLTFSTLTVSNMSPEDSSIYLCSVGDSEKLFFGSGTQLSVL.

The chain joins TRBV30 to TRBJ2-1, with TRBD2 as a possible D gene (5 bases). The CDR3 runs to 16 residues. Trimming removed 0 bases from V and 2 bases from J, with 14 bases in between. Germline CDR1 and CDR2: GTSNPN and SVGIG (reference sequence). The CDR3 sequence is CAWSVEVARTYNEQFF. CDR3 DNA: TGTGCCTGGAGTGTTGAGGTAGCGCGGACCTACAATGAGCAGTTCTTC.

This chain joins TRBV5-1 and TRBJ1-5; TRBD1 agrees at 7 bases. Germline V gene sequence: CDR1 SGHRS, CDR2 YFSETQ. Trimming at V came to 7 bases and at J to 1 base, leaving 5 bases not matched to a gene. This CDR3 is built from 14 residues. In DNA form, the CDR3 reads TGCGCCAGCTCACAGGGGACCAGCAATCAGCCCCAGCATTTT. Translating it yields CASSQGTSNQPQHF.

The chain uses TRBV19 and TRBJ2-1; maybe TRBD2 (6 bases). CDR3 length equals 14 residues. The ends were cut back, 10 bases at V and 0 bases at J, with 13 bases in the middle. CDR1 LNHDA and CDR2 SQIVND come from the germline V gene (reference sequence). The CDR3 spells CATDSGYSYNEQFF. DNA for the CDR3: TGTGCCACCGACAGCGGGTACTCCTACAATGAGCAGTTCTTC.

The rearrangement joins TRBV29-1 to TRBJ1-2, with TRBD1 identical over 11 bases. V gave up 3 bases and J gave up 3 bases; unmatched junction bases: 3. There are 14 residues in the CDR3. CDR1 is SQVTM and CDR2 is ANQGSEA in the germline V gene. DNA of the CDR3: TGCAGCGTTGAGCGGGACAGGGGGGACTATGGCTACACCTTC. Translated, it gives CSVERDRGDYGYTF.

This clone came up once. The chain employs TRBV2 and TRBJ2-7; D is undetermined. The CDR3 length is 12 residues. V lost 9 bases and J lost 1, with 10 bases in between. Germline CDR1 and CDR2: SNHLY and FYNNEI. The CDR3 reads CARQTESYEQYF. CDR3 sequence (DNA): TGTGCCAGACAAACAGAGTCCTACGAGCAGTACTTC.

This clone was observed a single time. The rearrangement links TRBV30 to TRBJ2-5; 7 positions match TRBD1. The V gene's germline CDR1 is GTSNPN and CDR2 SVGIG (reference sequence). V dropped 7 bases and J dropped 7; count of bases not matched to a gene: 18. The CDR3 totals 15 residues. CDR3 in DNA: TGTGCCTTAAATAGGGGGCTCCCTCGGGGCACGACCCAGTACTTC. This sequence encodes CALNRGLPRGTTQYF.

The gene calls are TRBV12-3 or TRBV12-4 and TRBJ1-2; D is ambiguous. Trimming took 3 bases from V and 8 from J, leaving 13 bases between them. The CDR3 has 13 amino acids. The CDR3 sequence: CASSLEGIRGYTF. The CDR3 DNA reads TGTGCCAGCAGTTTGGAGGGAATCAGGGGCTACACCTTC.

The V and J genes are TRBV27 and TRBJ2-2; 9 nucleotides line up with TRBD1. The V segment lost 6 bases and the J segment 5 bases; nucleotides outside the gene matches: 7. Germline V lookup: CDR1 MNHEY, CDR2 SMNVEV (reference sequence). CDR3 length: 15 residues. This CDR3 is CASRRDRVRTGELFF. The CDR3 DNA reads as TGTGCCAGCAGGAGGGACAGGGTGCGGACCGGGGAGCTGTTTTTT.

The V and J genes are TRBV11-2 and TRBJ1-6; 9 nucleotides match TRBD1. V trimming: 2 bases; J trimming: 9 bases; junction bases outside the gene matches: 8. Per germline, CDR1 SGHAT and CDR2 FQNNGV. The CDR3 is 16 residues long. CDR3: CASSLLGQGEGSPLHF. The CDR3 DNA is TGTGCCAGCAGCTTACTGGGACAGGGAGAGGGTTCACCCCTCCACTTT.

This clone has only one observation. Written as DNA, the CDR3 is TGTGCCAGCAGCATCGACAGGGGGCTTGGTTCACCCCTCCACTTT. Translated: CASSIDRGLGSPLHF. The gene calls are TRBV5-5 and TRBJ1-6; 10 nucleotides line up with TRBD1. V lost 4 bases and J lost 9; bases outside the gene matches: 7. The CDR3 is 15 amino acids. Looked up from germline, CDR1 is SGHKS and CDR2 is YYEKEE (reference sequence).

The CDR3 reads CATKGGMNTEAFF. In DNA form, the CDR3 reads TGTGCCACGAAGGGAGGGATGAACACTGAAGCTTTCTTT. The chain is built from TRBV24-1 and TRBJ1-1; D is uncertain. Looked up from germline, CDR1 is KGHDR and CDR2 is SFDVKD. V lost 10 bases and J 0 bases, leaving 11 bases between the germline ends. The CDR3 consists of 13 residues.

This clone came up once. This sequence joins TRBV2 and TRBJ1-2; TRBD1 might be the D (6 bases). The CDR3 runs to 15 residues. V was shortened by 4 bases and J by 1 base, with 13 bases between the two germline ends. CDR1 is SNHLY, CDR2 FYNNEI, per germline. DNA for the CDR3: TGTGCCAGCAGTGGGGAGGGGGGACGTAACTATGGCTACACCTTC. Its protein is CASSGEGGRNYGYTF.

The J gene is TRBJ2-3, the V gene TRBV27; TRBD2 is a possible D gene (5 bases). Between the trimmed V and J ends, which lost 1 base and 0 bases, there was a span of 17 bases. This CDR3 contains 18 residues. Per germline, CDR1 MNHEY and CDR2 SMNVEV (reference sequence). Written as DNA, the CDR3 is TGTGCCAGCAGTTTATTCCCATTGCGACTACTGAGCACAGATACGCAGTATTTT. Translation gives CASSLFPLRLLSTDTQYF.

The chain recombines TRBV6-5 with TRBJ1-1, with D perhaps matching TRBD1 (5 bases). The CDR3 totals 12 residues. Germline CDR1 MNHEY, CDR2 SVGAGI. Trimming pared 5 bases from V and 4 bases from J, leaving 8 bases between. CDR3 bases: TGTGCCAGCAGTAGACAGAGCACTGAAGCTTTCTTT. Translation gives CASSRQSTEAFF.

The V call is TRBV10-3, the J call TRBJ2-7; D might be TRBD1 (5 bases). Looked up from germline, CDR1 is ENHRY and CDR2 is SYGVKD. CDR3 length: 15 residues. The V and J ends lost 0 bases and 3 bases respectively, with 12 bases between them. The CDR3 here is CAISESRGIVYEQYF. The CDR3 DNA reads as TGTGCCATCAGTGAGTCAAGGGGAATCGTCTACGAGCAGTACTTC.

This chain uses TRBV14 with TRBJ2-5, with 10 bases that match TRBD2. The CDR3 is made up of 14 amino acids. CDR1 is SGHDN, CDR2 FVKESK, per germline. The junction had 3 bases not matched to a gene; V was cut back by 2 bases and J by 6 bases. CDR3 DNA sequence: TGTGCCAGCAGCCAAACTAGCGGGACGCAGACCCAGTACTTC. It is translated as CASSQTSGTQTQYF.

This chain uses TRBV12-3 or TRBV12-4 with TRBJ2-7, with no clear D. Trimming removed 2 bases from V and 2 bases from J, with 7 bases in between. The CDR3 contains 13 residues. The CDR3 sequence is CASSLPPTYEQYF. CDR3 sequence (DNA): TGTGCCAGCAGTTTACCACCTACCTACGAGCAGTACTTC.

The chain carries TRBV9 and TRBJ2-3; the D gene is possibly TRBD2 (5 bases). The CDR3 is 12 amino acids. Trimming pared 3 bases from V and 7 bases from J, leaving 9 bases between. CDR1 is SGDLS and CDR2 is YYNGEE in the germline V gene. This CDR3 reads CASSDLAYTQYF. The CDR3 region has the DNA TGTGCCAGCAGCGACCTAGCCTATACGCAGTATTTT.

DNA for the CDR3: TGTGCCAGCAGCTCCGGTGGTAGCGGGATTGACGGGGAGCTGTTTTTT. This gives the protein CASSSGGSGIDGELFF. The chain links TRBV11-1 to TRBJ2-2; 8 bases are a match to TRBD2. Germline lookup yields CDR1 SGHAT and CDR2 FQDESV (reference sequence). After removal of 4 bases from V and 7 bases from J, the junction contained 11 bases not matched to a gene. The CDR3 contains 16 residues.

The genes are TRBV7-6 and TRBJ2-7; 10 bases match TRBD1. This CDR3 has 14 amino acids. Germline CDR1 SGHVS, CDR2 FNYEAQ. After removal of 5 bases from V and 4 bases from J, the junction contained 5 bases not matched to a gene. This chain's CDR3 is CASSRQGAIYEQYF. CDR3 nucleotide sequence: TGTGCCAGCAGCCGACAGGGGGCCATTTACGAGCAGTACTTC.

This chain connects TRBV28 to TRBJ2-5; TRBD2 agrees at 8 bases. This CDR3 has 15 residues. Germline trimming cut 3 bases from V and 1 base from J; bases unmatched to any gene: 4. From germline, CDR1 is MDHEN and CDR2 SYDVKM. CDR3 region: CASSFLAGGQETQYF. CDR3 bases: TGTGCCAGCAGTTTCCTAGCGGGCGGCCAAGAGACCCAGTACTTC. Complete variable domain (other parts from reference TRBV28 and TRBJ2-5): DVKVTQSSRYLVKRTGEKVFLECVQDMDHENMFWYRQDPGLGLRLIYFSYDVKMKEKGDIPEGYSVSREKKERFSLILESASTNQTSMYLCASSFLAGGQETQYFGPGTRLLVL.

This chain links TRBV4-2 with TRBJ1-1, with a weak D call TRBD1 (5 bases). Germline values: CDR1 LGHNA, CDR2 YNFKEQ. Deletions cut 4 bases from V and 4 bases from J, with 10 bases between. This CDR3 region has 13 residues. The CDR3 region has the DNA TGTGCCAGCAGCCTCCAGGGTTCCACTGAAGCTTTCTTT. Protein: CASSLQGSTEAFF.